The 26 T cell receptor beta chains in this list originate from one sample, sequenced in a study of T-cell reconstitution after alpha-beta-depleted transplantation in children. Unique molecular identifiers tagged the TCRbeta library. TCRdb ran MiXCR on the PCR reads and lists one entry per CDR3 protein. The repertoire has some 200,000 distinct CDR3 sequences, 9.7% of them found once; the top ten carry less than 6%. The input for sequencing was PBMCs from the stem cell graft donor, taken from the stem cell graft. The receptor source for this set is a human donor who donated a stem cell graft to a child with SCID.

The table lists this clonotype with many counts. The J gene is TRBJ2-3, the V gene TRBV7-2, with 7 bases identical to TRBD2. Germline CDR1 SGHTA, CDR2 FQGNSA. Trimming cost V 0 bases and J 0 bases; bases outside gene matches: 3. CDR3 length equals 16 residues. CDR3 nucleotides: TGTGCCAGCAGCTTAGCGTCTAGCGGTAGCACAGATACGCAGTATTTT. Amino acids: CASSLASSGSTDTQYF.

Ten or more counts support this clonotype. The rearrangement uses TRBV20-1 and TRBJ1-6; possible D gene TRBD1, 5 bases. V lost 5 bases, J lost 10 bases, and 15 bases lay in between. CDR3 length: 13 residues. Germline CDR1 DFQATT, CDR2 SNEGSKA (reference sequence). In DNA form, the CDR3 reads TGCAGTGCTGGGACGTGGGGCGAATCACCCCTCCACTTT. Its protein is CSAGTWGESPLHF.

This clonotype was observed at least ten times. CDR3 residues: CASRAKGAQETQYF. DNA of the CDR3: TGTGCCAGCAGGGCGAAGGGGGCGCAAGAGACCCAGTACTTC. The chain employs TRBV7-9 and TRBJ2-5; 7 bases are a match to TRBD1. In germline, CDR1 is SEHNR, CDR2 FQNEAQ (reference sequence). V dropped 6 bases and J dropped 2; count of bases not matched to a gene: 6. The CDR3 loop spans 14 amino acids.

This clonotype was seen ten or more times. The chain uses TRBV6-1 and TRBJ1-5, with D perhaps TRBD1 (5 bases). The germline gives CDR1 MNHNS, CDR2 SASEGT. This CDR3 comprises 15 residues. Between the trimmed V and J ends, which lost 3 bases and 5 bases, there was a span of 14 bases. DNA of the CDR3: TGTGCCAGCAGTGACCACAATGCGGGGGATCAGCCCCAGCATTTT. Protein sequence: CASSDHNAGDQPQHF.

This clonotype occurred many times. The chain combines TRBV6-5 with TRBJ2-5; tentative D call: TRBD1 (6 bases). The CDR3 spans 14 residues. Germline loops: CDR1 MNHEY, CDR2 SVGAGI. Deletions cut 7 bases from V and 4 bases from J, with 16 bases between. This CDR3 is CASTTGRGVETQYF. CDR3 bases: TGTGCCAGCACTACAGGGAGAGGGGTAGAGACCCAGTACTTC.

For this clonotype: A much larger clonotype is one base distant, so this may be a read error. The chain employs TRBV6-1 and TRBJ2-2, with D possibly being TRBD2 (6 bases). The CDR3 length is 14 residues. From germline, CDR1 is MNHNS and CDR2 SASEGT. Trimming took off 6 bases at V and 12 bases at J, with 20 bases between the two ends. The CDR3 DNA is TGTGCCAGCAGCCGCGGACCCGGGGCGGGGAAGCTGTTTTTT. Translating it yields CASSRGPGAGKLFF.

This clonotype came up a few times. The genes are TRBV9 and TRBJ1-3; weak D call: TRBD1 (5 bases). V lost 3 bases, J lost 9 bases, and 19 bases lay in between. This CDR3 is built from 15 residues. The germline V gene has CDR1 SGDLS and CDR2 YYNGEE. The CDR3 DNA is TGTGCCAGCAGCGCCAACGGGGGGACTGGGGCCACCATATATTTT. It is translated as CASSANGGTGATIYF.

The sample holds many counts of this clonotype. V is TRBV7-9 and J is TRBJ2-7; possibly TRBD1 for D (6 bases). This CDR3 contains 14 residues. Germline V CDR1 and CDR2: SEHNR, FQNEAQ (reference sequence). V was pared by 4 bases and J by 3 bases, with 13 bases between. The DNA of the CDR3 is TGTGCCAGCAGCTCCTCCAGGGGTGGCTACGAGCAGTACTTC. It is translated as CASSSSRGGYEQYF.

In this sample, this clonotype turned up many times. The DNA of the CDR3 is TGTGCCAGTCGACACCAGAACACCGGGGAGCTGTTTTTT. Translating gives CASRHQNTGELFF. The V call is TRBV28, the J call TRBJ2-2, with no clear D. Germline V gives CDR1 MDHEN, CDR2 SYDVKM. V was clipped by 9 bases and J by 1 base, with 9 bases between them. This CDR3 has 13 residues.

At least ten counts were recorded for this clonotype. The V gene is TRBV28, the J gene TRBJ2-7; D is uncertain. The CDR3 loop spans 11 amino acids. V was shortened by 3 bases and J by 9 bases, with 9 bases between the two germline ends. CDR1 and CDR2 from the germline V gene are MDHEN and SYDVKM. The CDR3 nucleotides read TGTGCCAGCAGTTTGGGATATGGGCAGTACTTC. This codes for CASSLGYGQYF.

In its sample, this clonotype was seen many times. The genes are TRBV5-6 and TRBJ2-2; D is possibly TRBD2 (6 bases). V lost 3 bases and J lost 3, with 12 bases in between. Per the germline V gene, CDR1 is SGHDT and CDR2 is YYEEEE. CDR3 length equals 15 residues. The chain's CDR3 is CASSSDGGYTGELFF. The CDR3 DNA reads TGTGCCAGCAGCTCGGACGGAGGGTACACCGGGGAGCTGTTTTTT.

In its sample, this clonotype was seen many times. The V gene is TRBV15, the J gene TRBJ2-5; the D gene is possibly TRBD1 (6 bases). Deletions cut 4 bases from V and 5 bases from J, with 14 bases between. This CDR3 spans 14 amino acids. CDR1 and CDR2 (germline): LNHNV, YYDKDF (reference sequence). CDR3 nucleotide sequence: TGTGCCACCAGCAAACGGGACACCGCGGAGACCCAGTACTTC. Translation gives CATSKRDTAETQYF.

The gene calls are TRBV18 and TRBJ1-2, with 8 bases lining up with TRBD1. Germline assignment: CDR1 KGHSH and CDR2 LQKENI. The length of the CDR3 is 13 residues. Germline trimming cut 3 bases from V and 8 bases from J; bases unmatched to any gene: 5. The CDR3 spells CASSPQGAKGYTF. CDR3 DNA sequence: TGTGCCAGCTCACCCCAGGGGGCAAAGGGCTACACCTTC.

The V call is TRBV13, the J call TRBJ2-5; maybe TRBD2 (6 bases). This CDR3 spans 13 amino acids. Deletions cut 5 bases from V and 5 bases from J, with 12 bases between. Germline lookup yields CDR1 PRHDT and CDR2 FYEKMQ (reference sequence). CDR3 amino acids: CASSHPGLETQYF. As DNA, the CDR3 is TGTGCCAGCAGCCACCCGGGACTGGAGACCCAGTACTTC.

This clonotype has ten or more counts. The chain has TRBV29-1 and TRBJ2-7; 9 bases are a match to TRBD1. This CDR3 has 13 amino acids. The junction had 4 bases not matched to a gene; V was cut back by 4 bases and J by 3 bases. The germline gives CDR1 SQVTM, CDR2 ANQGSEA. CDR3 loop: CSVVQGASYEQYF. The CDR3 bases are TGCAGCGTTGTACAGGGGGCAAGCTACGAGCAGTACTTC.

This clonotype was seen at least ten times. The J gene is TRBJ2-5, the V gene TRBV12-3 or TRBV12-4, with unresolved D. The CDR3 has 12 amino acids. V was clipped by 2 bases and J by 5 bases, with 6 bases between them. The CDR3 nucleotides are TGTGCCAGCAGTTTACGCGCTGAGACCCAGTACTTC. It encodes CASSLRAETQYF.

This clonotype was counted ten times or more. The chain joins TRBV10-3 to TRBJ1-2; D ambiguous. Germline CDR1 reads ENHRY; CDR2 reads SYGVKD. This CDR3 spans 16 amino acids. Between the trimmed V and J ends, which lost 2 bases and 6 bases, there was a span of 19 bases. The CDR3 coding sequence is TGTGCCATCAGTGAGGGGGATACCGGCCGGCGGCATGGCTACACCTTC. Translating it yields CAISEGDTGRRHGYTF.

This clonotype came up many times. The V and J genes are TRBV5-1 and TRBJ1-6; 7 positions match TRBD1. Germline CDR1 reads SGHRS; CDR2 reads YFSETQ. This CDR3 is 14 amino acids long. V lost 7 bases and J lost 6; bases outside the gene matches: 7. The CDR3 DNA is TGCGCCAGCGGCGATGACAGGGTTAATTCACCCCTCCACTTT. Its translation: CASGDDRVNSPLHF.

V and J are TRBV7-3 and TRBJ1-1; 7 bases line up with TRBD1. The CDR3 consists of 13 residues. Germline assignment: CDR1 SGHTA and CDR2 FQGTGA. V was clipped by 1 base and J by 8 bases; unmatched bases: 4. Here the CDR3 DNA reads TGTGCCAGCAGCTTAAATCCAGGGGGAGAAGCTTTCTTT. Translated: CASSLNPGGEAFF. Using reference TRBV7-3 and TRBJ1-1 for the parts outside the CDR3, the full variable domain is GAGVSQTPSNKVTEKGKYVELRCDPISGHTALYWYRQSLGQGPEFLIYFQGTGAADDSGLPNDRFFAVRPEGSVSTLKIQRTERGDSAVYLCASSLNPGGEAFFGQGTRLTVV.

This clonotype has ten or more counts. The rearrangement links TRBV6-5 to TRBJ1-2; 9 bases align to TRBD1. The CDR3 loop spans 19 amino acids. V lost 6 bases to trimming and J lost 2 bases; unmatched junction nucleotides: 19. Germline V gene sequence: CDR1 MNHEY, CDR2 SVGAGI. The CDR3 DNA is TGTGCCAGCAGCCATAAAGCCGGGACAGGGTTAGGAATGAACTATGGCTACACCTTC. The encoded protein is CASSHKAGTGLGMNYGYTF.

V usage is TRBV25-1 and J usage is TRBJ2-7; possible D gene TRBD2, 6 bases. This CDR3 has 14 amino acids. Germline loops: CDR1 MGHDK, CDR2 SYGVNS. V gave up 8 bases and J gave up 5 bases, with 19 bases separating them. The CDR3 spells CASGRWGEINEQYF. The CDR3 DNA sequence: TGTGCCAGCGGCAGATGGGGGGAGATCAACGAGCAGTACTTC.

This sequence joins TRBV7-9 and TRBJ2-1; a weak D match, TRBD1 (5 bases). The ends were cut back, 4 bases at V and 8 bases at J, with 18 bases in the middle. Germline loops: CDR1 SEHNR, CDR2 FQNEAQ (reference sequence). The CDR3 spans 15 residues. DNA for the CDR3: TGTGCCAGCAGCTCCTCCCCTGGGGCTGTCGATGAGCAGTTCTTC. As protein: CASSSSPGAVDEQFF.

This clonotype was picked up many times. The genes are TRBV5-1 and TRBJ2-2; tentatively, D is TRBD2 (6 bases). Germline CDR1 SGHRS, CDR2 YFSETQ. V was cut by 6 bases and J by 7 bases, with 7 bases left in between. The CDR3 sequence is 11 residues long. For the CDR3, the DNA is TGCGCCAGCATCGGGAGCGGGGAGCTGTTTTTT. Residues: CASIGSGELFF.

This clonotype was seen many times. CDR3 in DNA: TGTGCCAGCAGTGAAGATCTCTACAATGAGCAGTTCTTC. This encodes CASSEDLYNEQFF. The chain is built from TRBV2 and TRBJ2-1; D is uncertain. This CDR3 spans 13 amino acids. V lost 1 base to trimming and J lost 3 bases, with 4 bases between them. Germline values: CDR1 SNHLY, CDR2 FYNNEI.

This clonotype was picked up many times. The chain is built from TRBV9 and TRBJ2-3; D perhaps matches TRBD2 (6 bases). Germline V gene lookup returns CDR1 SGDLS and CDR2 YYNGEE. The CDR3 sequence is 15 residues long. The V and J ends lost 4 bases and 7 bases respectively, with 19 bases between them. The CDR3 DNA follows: TGTGCCAGCAGCCCGACAACTAGCCATCAAAATACGCAGTATTTT. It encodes CASSPTTSHQNTQYF.

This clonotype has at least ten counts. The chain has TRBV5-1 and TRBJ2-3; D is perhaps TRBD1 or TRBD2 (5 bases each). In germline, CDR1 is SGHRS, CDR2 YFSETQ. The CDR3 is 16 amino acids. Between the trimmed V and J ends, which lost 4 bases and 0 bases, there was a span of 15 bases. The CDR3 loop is CASSLGRTTSTDTQYF. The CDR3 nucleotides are TGCGCCAGCAGCCTGGGACGAACTACTAGCACAGATACGCAGTATTTT.